Below are 17 T cell receptor beta chains sequenced from a single sample in a study of cytomegalovirus exposure and HLA in healthy donors. Libraries were prepared by immunoSEQ multiplex PCR; TCRdb keeps only in-frame clonotypes and omits some of them. The profile shows about 140,000 clones, roughly 81% of them singletons. The sample comprised PBMCs. These receptors came from a woman aged 30 to 39 in good health and CMV-seronegative.

The rearrangement uses TRBV2 and TRBJ1-5; TRBD1 matches at 8 bases. This CDR3 comprises 14 residues. Germline V gives CDR1 SNHLY, CDR2 FYNNEI. With V trimmed by 6 bases and J by 4 bases, 5 bases remained unmatched. The CDR3 sequence: CASRYGTGNQPQHF. Written as DNA, the CDR3 is TGTGCCAGCAGGTACGGGACAGGAAATCAGCCCCAGCATTTT.

This chain connects TRBV19 to TRBJ1-2; 7 bases line up with TRBD1. The germline CDR1 and CDR2 sequences are LNHDA and SQIVND (reference sequence). Unmatched junction bases numbered 10, after V lost 10 bases and J lost 8 bases. This CDR3 spans 12 amino acids. The CDR3 region is CATRVGDSGYTF. CDR3 nucleotides: TGTGCCACCAGGGTTGGGGACAGCGGCTACACCTTC.

This clone has more than one count but fewer than ten. The chain combines TRBV5-3 with TRBJ1-2; 7 bases are a match to TRBD1. TRBV5-3 is labeled an ORF, and its function is uncertain. CDR3 length: 13 amino acids. J lost 7 bases, V lost 0 bases, and 3 bases had no gene match. The DNA of the CDR3 is TGTGCCAGAAGCTTGGGACAGGGTTTTGGCTACACCTTC. Protein product: CARSLGQGFGYTF.

V gene TRBV9 combines with J gene TRBJ1-3; 9 nucleotides line up with TRBD1. Germline CDR1 is SGDLS and CDR2 is YYNGEE. The V segment lost 0 bases and the J segment 2 bases; nucleotides outside the gene matches: 0. The CDR3 runs 15 residues. The CDR3 sequence is CASSVGTGAGNTIYF. The CDR3 bases are TGTGCCAGCAGCGTAGGGACAGGGGCTGGAAACACCATATATTTT.

The chain carries TRBV30 and TRBJ1-2; possibly TRBD1 for D (5 bases). Germline V gives CDR1 GTSNPN, CDR2 SVGIG (reference sequence). There are 14 residues in the CDR3. Between the trimmed V and J ends, which lost 0 bases and 4 bases, there was a span of 12 bases. The CDR3 spells CAWSVGAGSYGYTF. The CDR3, as DNA: TGTGCCTGGAGTGTAGGGGCAGGATCCTATGGCTACACCTTC.

The chain links TRBV2 to TRBJ2-5; 8 nucleotides match TRBD1. CDR3 length equals 13 residues. Germline CDR1 and CDR2: SNHLY and FYNNEI. The trim removed 6 bases at V and 7 bases at J, leaving 7 bases unmatched. The CDR3 is CASRGTGGWTQYF. The DNA of the CDR3 is TGTGCCAGCAGAGGGACAGGCGGCTGGACCCAGTACTTC.

The J gene is TRBJ2-1, the V gene TRBV2, with 10 bases fitting TRBD1. CDR3 length: 17 amino acids. The germline CDR1 and CDR2 sequences are SNHLY and FYNNEI. The J segment lost 3 bases and the V segment lost 5 bases, leaving 10 bases of the junction unmatched. In DNA form, the CDR3 reads TGTGCCAGCAGTTTGAGGGGGACAGGGGTCAGCTACAATGAGCAGTTCTTC. It is translated as CASSLRGTGVSYNEQFF.

This sequence joins TRBV27 and TRBJ2-5; D may be TRBD2 (5 bases). The V gene lost 2 bases and the J gene lost 9 bases, with 16 bases spanning the gap. This CDR3 comprises 14 residues. CDR1 is MNHEY and CDR2 is SMNVEV in the germline V gene (reference sequence). This CDR3 reads CASSLGENLSAQYF. CDR3 coding DNA: TGTGCCAGCAGTTTAGGGGAGAACCTGAGTGCCCAGTACTTC.

CDR3 nucleotides: TGTGCCAGCATCCCGTCCAGGGGGCGGGTCACTGAAGCTTTCTTT. Amino acid sequence: CASIPSRGRVTEAFF. V usage is TRBV6-5 and J usage is TRBJ1-1; TRBD1 agrees at 8 bases. The CDR3 sequence is 15 residues long. Germline V gene sequence: CDR1 MNHEY, CDR2 SVGAGI. The junction had 11 bases not matched to a gene; V was cut back by 7 bases and J by 4 bases.

The V call is TRBV5-4, the J call TRBJ1-6; D unresolved. Germline V lookup: CDR1 SGHNT, CDR2 YYREEE (reference sequence). Trimming cost V 3 bases and J 7 bases, with 17 bases left between them. This CDR3 spans 16 amino acids. CDR3 sequence: CASSSTAGMRNSPLHF. The DNA of the CDR3 is TGTGCCAGCAGCTCCACCGCGGGGATGAGAAATTCACCCCTCCACTTT.

This chain links TRBV18 with TRBJ1-1; a weak D match, TRBD1 (5 bases). Trimming stripped 5 bases from V and 5 bases from J, with 18 bases between. The length of the CDR3 is 15 residues. Germline values: CDR1 KGHSH, CDR2 LQKENI. The CDR3: CASSTIGTGETEAFF. CDR3 DNA: TGTGCCAGCTCAACCATCGGTACAGGAGAAACTGAAGCTTTCTTT.

The CDR3 spells CASSRYRERGTDTQYF. CDR3 nucleotides: TGTGCCAGTAGTAGATACAGGGAAAGGGGGACAGATACGCAGTATTTT. The chain recombines TRBV19 with TRBJ2-3; possibly TRBD1 for D (6 bases). Trimming left V 4 bases short and J 3 bases short, with 17 bases between. The CDR3 spans 16 residues. CDR1 and CDR2 (germline): LNHDA, SQIVND (reference sequence). The full variable domain, completed using reference TRBV19 and TRBJ2-3, is DGGITQSPKYLFRKEGQNVTLSCEQNLNHDAMYWYRQDPGQGLRLIYYSQIVNDFQKGDIAEGYSVSREKKESFPLTVTSAQKNPTAFYLCASSRYRERGTDTQYFGPGTRLTVL.

The gene calls are TRBV15 and TRBJ1-6; a weak D match, TRBD1 (6 bases). V was pared by 0 bases and J by 3 bases, with 18 bases between. The CDR3 extends over 19 amino acids. Per germline, CDR1 LNHNV and CDR2 YYDKDF (reference sequence). The CDR3 region is CATSRDLNSGVSYNSPLHF. The CDR3, as DNA: TGTGCCACCAGCAGAGATTTGAACTCAGGGGTGAGCTATAATTCACCCCTCCACTTT.

The chain couples TRBV25-1 to TRBJ2-1; 9 bases align to TRBD1. Germline V gene sequence: CDR1 MGHDK, CDR2 SYGVNS. Unmatched junction bases numbered 7, after V lost 4 bases and J lost 3 bases. The CDR3 is 16 residues long. The CDR3 nucleotides are TGTGCCAGCAGTGGGGGACAGGGCAATGTCTACAATGAGCAGTTCTTC. This gives the protein CASSGGQGNVYNEQFF.

The CDR3 DNA follows: TGTGCCAGTAGTCCCTCGGACAGGGCTGGGGCCAACGTCCTGACTTTC. The encoded protein is CASSPSDRAGANVLTF. The chain has TRBV19 and TRBJ2-6; 8 bases fit TRBD1. The CDR3 extends over 16 amino acids. Germline V lookup: CDR1 LNHDA, CDR2 SQIVND (reference sequence). V shed 5 bases and J 2 bases; nucleotides not matched to a gene: 5.

The chain recombines TRBV7-2 with TRBJ2-5, with TRBD2 identical over 8 bases. CDR3 size: 15 residues. Germline V CDR1 and CDR2: SGHTA, FQGNSA. Trimming cost V 4 bases and J 4 bases; bases outside gene matches: 8. The CDR3 loop is CASSSLGRGAETQYF. Here the CDR3 DNA reads TGTGCCAGCAGCTCTCTCGGGCGGGGGGCAGAGACCCAGTACTTC.

The V call is TRBV6-4, the J call TRBJ2-2; 10 bases align to TRBD2. The CDR3 is 15 amino acids. The V gene end was trimmed by 4 bases and the J gene end by 3 bases; junction bases not matched to a gene: 2. Germline assignment: CDR1 MRHNA and CDR2 SNTAGT. DNA of the CDR3: TGTGCCAGCAGTGCGCTAGCGGGGGACACCGGGGAGCTGTTTTTT. Translated: CASSALAGDTGELFF.